This is a list of T cell receptor beta chains from one sample in a study of beta chain features in type 1 diabetes. The repertoire was sequenced with immunoSEQ multiplex PCR; TCRdb's copy has only in-frame clones and lacks some. The table shows around 600,000 clones, with around 12% occurring only once. Sequencing input: naive CD4+ T cells from blood. The receptor source for this set is a man aged 25-40 years with type 1 diabetes. The CDR3 runs from the conserved cysteine through the conserved F or W. Fields, in order: clone size, CDR3 length, J gene, V gene, D gene, CDR3 protein, CDR3 DNA. D genes are given only for firm matches. A clone size is listed for some rows: how often the clone was seen (once, few, many), or a class if it is expanded.

>-|11|TRBJ2-3|TRBV11-2|-
CASSLGDTQYF
TGTGCCAGCAGCCTGGGGGATACGCAGTATTTT
>few|15|TRBJ2-3|TRBV5-4|TRBD2
CASRRTSGATDTQYF
TGTGCCAGCAGGAGGACTAGCGGGGCCACAGATACGCAGTATTTT
>few|13|TRBJ2-7|TRBV6-5|-
CASSYRQFYEQYF
TGTGCCAGCAGTTACCGACAGTTCTACGAGCAGTACTTC
>few|18|TRBJ2-1|TRBV14|TRBD2
CASSQLGTSGSSYNEQFF
TGTGCCAGCAGCCAACTCGGGACTAGCGGTAGCTCCTACAATGAGCAGTTCTTC
>-|16|TRBJ1-3|TRBV30|TRBD1
CAWSYRGHPSGNTIYF
TGTGCCTGGAGTTACAGGGGGCACCCCTCTGGAAACACCATATATTTT
>-|15|TRBJ2-1|TRBV5-4|TRBD1
CASSLGQGAWNEQFF
TGTGCCAGCAGCTTGGGACAGGGGGCTTGGAATGAGCAGTTCTTC
>few|13|TRBJ1-2|TRBV10-3|-
CAISVGDAGGYTF
TGTGCCATCAGTGTCGGGGACGCGGGTGGCTACACCTTC
>-|15|TRBJ1-1|TRBV7-9|-
CASSPGGGADTEAFF
TGTGCCAGCAGCCCAGGAGGGGGGGCGGACACTGAAGCTTTCTTT
>few|14|TRBJ2-7|TRBV5-6|TRBD1
CASSSTGYLNEQYF
TGTGCCAGCAGCTCGACAGGGTACCTTAACGAGCAGTACTTC
>few|13|TRBJ1-2|TRBV18|TRBD1
CAGVPDRDYGYTF
TGTGCCGGGGTTCCGGACAGGGATTATGGCTACACCTTC
>few|13|TRBJ2-1|TRBV5-1|-
CASSLAPYNEQFF
TGCGCCAGCAGCTTGGCACCGTACAATGAGCAGTTCTTC